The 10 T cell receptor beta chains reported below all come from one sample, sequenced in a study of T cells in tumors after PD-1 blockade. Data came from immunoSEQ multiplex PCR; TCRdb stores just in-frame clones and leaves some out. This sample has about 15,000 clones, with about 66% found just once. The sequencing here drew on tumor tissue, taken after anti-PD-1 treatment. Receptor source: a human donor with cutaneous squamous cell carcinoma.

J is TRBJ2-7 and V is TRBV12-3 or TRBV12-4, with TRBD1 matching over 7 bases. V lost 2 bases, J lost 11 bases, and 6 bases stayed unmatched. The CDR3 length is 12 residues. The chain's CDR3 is CASSLSLQGKYF. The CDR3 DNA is TGTGCCAGCAGTTTATCGTTACAGGGGAAGTACTTC.

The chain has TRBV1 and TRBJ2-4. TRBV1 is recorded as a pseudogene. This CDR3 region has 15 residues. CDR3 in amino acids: CTSSQELGAKNIQYF. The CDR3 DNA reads TGCACCAGCAGCCAAGAACTGGGGGCCAAAAACATTCAGTACTTC.

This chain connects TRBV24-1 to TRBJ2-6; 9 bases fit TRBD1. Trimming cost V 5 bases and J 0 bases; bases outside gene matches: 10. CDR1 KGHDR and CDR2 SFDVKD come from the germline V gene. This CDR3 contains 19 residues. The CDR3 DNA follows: TGTGCCACCAGTGCCTCCCAAGGACAGGGGTCCTCTGGGGCCAACGTCCTGACTTTC. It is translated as CATSASQGQGSSGANVLTF.

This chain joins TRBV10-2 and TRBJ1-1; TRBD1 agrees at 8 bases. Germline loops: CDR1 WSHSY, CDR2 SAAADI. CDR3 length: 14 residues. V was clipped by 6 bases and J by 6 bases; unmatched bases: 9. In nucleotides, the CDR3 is TGCGCCAGCAGGACGCCGGGACAGGTCGCTGAAGCTTTCTTT. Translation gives CASRTPGQVAEAFF.

The CDR3: CASSLGASGNQPQHF. The CDR3 DNA follows: TGTGCCAGCAGCTTAGGAGCATCAGGGAATCAGCCCCAGCATTTT. The V and J genes are TRBV7-2 and TRBJ1-5; tentatively, D is TRBD1 (5 bases). V lost 1 base to trimming and J lost 4 bases, with 11 bases between them. The CDR3 sequence is 15 residues long. The germline CDR1 and CDR2 sequences are SGHTA and FQGNSA.

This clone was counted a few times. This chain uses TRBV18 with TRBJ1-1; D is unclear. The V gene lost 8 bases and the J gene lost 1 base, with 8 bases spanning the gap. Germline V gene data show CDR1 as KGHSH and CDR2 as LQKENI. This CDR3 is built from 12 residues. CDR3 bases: TGTGCCAGCCACACTTCGAACACTGAAGCTTTCTTT. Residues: CASHTSNTEAFF.

As DNA, the CDR3 is TGTGCCAGCAGCTATAACAGGGACGAGCAGTACTTC. It codes for CASSYNRDEQYF. The rearrangement uses TRBV11-1 and TRBJ2-7; D is possibly TRBD1 (6 bases). Germline lookup yields CDR1 SGHAT and CDR2 FQDESV (reference sequence). The CDR3 runs to 12 residues. The V and J ends lost 4 bases and 5 bases respectively, with 9 bases between them.

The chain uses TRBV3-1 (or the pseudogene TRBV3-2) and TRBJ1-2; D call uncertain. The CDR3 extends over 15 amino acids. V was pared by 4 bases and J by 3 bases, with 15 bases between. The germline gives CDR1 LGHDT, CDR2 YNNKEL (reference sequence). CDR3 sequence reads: CASSRLKRPDYGYTF. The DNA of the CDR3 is TGTGCCAGCAGCCGCCTTAAAAGACCGGACTATGGCTACACCTTC.

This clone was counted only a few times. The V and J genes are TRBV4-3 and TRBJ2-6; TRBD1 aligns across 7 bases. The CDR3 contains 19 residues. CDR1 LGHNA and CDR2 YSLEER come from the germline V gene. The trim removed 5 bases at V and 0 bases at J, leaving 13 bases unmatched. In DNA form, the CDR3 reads TGCGCCAGCAGCGCCAAACTCTATACAGGGGACTCTGGGGCCAACGTCCTGACTTTC. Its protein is CASSAKLYTGDSGANVLTF.

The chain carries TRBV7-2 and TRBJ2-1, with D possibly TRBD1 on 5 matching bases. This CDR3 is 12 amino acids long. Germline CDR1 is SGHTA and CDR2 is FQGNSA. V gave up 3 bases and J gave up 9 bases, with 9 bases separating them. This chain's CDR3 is CASSFTGVEQFF. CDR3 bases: TGTGCCAGCAGCTTTACAGGCGTTGAGCAGTTCTTC.